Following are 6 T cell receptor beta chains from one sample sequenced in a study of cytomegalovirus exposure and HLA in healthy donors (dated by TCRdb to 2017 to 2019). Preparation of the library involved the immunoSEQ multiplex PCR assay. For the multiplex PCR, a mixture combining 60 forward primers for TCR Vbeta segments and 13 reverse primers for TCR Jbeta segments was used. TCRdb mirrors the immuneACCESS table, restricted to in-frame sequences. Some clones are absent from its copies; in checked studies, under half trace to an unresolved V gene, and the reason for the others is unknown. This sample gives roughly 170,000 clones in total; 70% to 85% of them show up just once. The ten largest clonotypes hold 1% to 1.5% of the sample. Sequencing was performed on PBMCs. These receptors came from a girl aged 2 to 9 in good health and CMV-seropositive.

CDR3 DNA sequence: TGTGCCTGGAGTATATCGGGACAGAACACTGAAGCTTTCTTT. Translation gives CAWSISGQNTEAFF. The chain joins TRBV30 to TRBJ1-1; D is possibly TRBD1 (6 bases). The V gene lost 2 bases and the J gene lost 1 base, with 11 bases spanning the gap. This CDR3 comprises 14 residues. CDR1 and CDR2 (germline): GTSNPN, SVGIG (reference sequence).

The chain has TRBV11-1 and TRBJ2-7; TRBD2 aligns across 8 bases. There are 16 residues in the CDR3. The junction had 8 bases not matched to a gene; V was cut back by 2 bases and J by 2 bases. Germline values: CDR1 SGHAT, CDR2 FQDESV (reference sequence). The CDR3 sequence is CASSLSRRGGTYEQYF. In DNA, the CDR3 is TGTGCCAGCAGCTTAAGTCGACGGGGGGGCACCTACGAGCAGTACTTC.

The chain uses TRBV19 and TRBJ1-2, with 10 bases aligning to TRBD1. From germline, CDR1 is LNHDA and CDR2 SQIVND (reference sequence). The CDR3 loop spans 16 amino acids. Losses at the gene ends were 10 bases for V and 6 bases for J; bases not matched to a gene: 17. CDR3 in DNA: TGTGCCACACTGAGTACACGGCGACAGGGGGCAAATGGCTACACCTTC. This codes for CATLSTRRQGANGYTF.

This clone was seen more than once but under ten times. This CDR3 reads CASSLAGGSRVSGELFF. In DNA form, the CDR3 reads TGCGCCAGCAGCTTGGCAGGCGGGAGTAGGGTGTCCGGGGAGCTGTTTTTT. The genes are TRBV5-1 and TRBJ2-2, with TRBD2 matching 7 bases. This CDR3 has 17 residues. The germline gives CDR1 SGHRS, CDR2 YFSETQ. V trimming: 0 bases; J trimming: 6 bases; junction bases outside the gene matches: 11. The full variable domain, rest sourced from reference TRBV5-1 and TRBJ2-2, is KAGVTQTPRYLIKTRGQQVTLSCSPISGHRSVSWYQQTPGQGLQFLFEYFSETQRNKGNFPGRFSGRQFSNSRSEMNVSTLELGDSALYLCASSLAGGSRVSGELFFGEGSRLTVL.

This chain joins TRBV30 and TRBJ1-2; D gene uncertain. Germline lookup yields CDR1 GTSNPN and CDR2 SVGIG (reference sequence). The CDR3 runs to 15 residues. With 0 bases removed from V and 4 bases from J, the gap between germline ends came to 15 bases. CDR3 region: CAWSVSEGTIYGYTF. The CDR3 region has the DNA TGTGCCTGGAGTGTCTCGGAGGGAACAATCTATGGCTACACCTTC.

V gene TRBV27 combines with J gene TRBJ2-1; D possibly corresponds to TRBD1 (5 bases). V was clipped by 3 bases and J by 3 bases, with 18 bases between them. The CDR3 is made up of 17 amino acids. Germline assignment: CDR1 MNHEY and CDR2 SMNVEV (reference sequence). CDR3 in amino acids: CASSFKGHGMHYNEQFF. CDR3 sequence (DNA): TGTGCCAGCAGTTTTAAAGGACACGGAATGCACTACAATGAGCAGTTCTTC.